This T cell receptor (beta chain) emerged from a study of cytomegalovirus exposure and HLA in healthy donors. Findings and limits, study-wide: A later analysis linked a missense variant in DCLRE1C to the trimming of TCR beta V and J genes. Accurate prediction of HLA-A and HLA-B alleles (for most subjects) was reportedly achieved from TCR beta sequences.

The PCR made use of 60 Vbeta and 13 Jbeta primers. The protocol was immunoSEQ multiplex PCR, while the TCRdb copy is restricted to in-frame clones and leaves out a portion. This sample has over 130,000 clones, with roughly four fifths found just once. The CDR3 is 13 amino acids. Per the germline V gene, CDR1 is SGHDT and CDR2 is YYEEEE. Trimming removed 2 bases from V and 7 bases from J, with 12 bases in between. As regards this clone: The antigen is undetermined.

This sequence originates from a man aged 30 to 39 in good health and CMV-seropositive. The gene calls are TRBV5-6 and TRBJ1-2; possible D gene TRBD1, 5 bases. Specimen: PBMCs. The CDR3 DNA sequence: TGTGCCAGCAGCTTAGGGGATCAGTCTGGCTACACCTTC. This encodes CASSLGDQSGYTF.